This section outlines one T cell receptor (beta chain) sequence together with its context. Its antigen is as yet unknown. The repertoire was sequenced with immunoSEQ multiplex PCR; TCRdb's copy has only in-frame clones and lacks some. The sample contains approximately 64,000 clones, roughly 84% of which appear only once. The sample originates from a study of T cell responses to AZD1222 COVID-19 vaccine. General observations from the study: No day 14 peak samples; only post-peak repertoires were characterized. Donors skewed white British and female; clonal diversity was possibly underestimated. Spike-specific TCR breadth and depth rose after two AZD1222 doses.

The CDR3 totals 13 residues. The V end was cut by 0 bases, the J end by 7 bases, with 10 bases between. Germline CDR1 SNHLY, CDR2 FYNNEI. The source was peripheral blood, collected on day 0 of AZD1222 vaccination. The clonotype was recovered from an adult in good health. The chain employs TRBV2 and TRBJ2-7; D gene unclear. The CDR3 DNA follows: TGTGCCAGCAGTGAAGCGCTTCTCGGAGAGCAGTACTTC. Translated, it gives CASSEALLGEQYF.